This TCR beta chain was sequenced in a study of blood T cell repertoires in COVID-19. This clone has only one observation. The V gene lost 2 bases and the J gene lost 7 bases, with 18 bases spanning the gap. The germline CDR1 and CDR2 sequences are SGDLS and YYNGEE. The CDR3 contains 15 residues. Followed over time, Seattle patients had been enrolled while infection was active. Some clones are missing from TCRdb's copy, which holds only in-frame ones; the method was immunoSEQ multiplex PCR. The data contain some 130,000 clones, 80% to 90% of them singletons. The chain has TRBV9 and TRBJ1-2, with D possibly being TRBD1 (5 bases). This TCR derives from a man between 60 and 75 years old with COVID-19, enrolled during active disease. Sequencing was performed on peripheral blood. The CDR3 region has the DNA TGTGCCAGCAGCGTCGTCCAGGCGTCGGGGGGTGGCTACACCTTC. Translated, it gives CASSVVQASGGGYTF. Filled out from reference TRBV9 and TRBJ1-2, the complete variable domain reads DSGVTQTPKHLITATGQRVTLRCSPRSGDLSVYWYQQSLDQGLQFLIQYYNGEERAKGNILERFSAQQFPDLHSELNLSSLELGDSALYFCASSVVQASGGGYTFGSGTRLTVV.